This entry describes one T cell receptor beta chain. Some clones are missing from TCRdb's copy, which holds only in-frame ones; the method was immunoSEQ multiplex PCR. In the table there are about 480,000 clones, around 90% of which are singletons. The data derive from a study of Ad26.COV2.S vaccination and SARS-CoV-2 variants. Looking at the study overall: Within the COV1001 Ad26.COV2.S trial arm, the donor was enrolled. The study gave Ad26.COV2.S intramuscularly, once or twice 56 days apart.

Treatment reported: about 20 received Ad26.COV2.S at low or high dose, single or two shots; several received placebo; per-sample allocation not given. The samples were gathered on day 63 after the first injection of vaccine or placebo. What was given as vaccine was an Ad26 vector encoding Wuhan-strain SARS-CoV-2 spike. The source material was peripheral blood, sampled in a trial of Ad26.COV2.S vaccine versus placebo. This sequence was found in a person aged 18-60 years who received the Ad26.COV2.S COVID-19 vaccine or a placebo.

The CDR3 DNA reads as TGTGCCAGCAGCCAAGCCCGGCGGGGACGTCAAGAGACCCAGTACTTC. Translated: CASSQARRGRQETQYF. The V gene is TRBV3-1 (or the pseudogene TRBV3-2), the J gene TRBJ2-5; the D gene is possibly TRBD2 (6 bases). This CDR3 comprises 16 residues. The germline V gene has CDR1 LGHDT and CDR2 YNNKEL (reference sequence). V shed 1 base and J shed 2 bases, with 14 bases lying between them.